Below are 29 T cell receptor beta chains sequenced from a single sample in a study of blood T cells in healthy people across ages. Next came a second PCR, run for roughly 7 to 12 cycles, which used a sample-barcoded 5' primer along with a J-beta primer mix. A single record per CDR3 protein comes from TCRdb applying MiXCR to the 5' RACE reads. This sample has about 900,000 distinct CDR3 sequences, with about 59% found just once. The material sequenced was blood. All receptors come from a man between 25 and 39 years old in good health.

The chain is built from TRBV5-1 and TRBJ1-1; D gene ambiguous. Trimming shortened V by 3 bases and J by 1 base, and 10 bases separated the two germline ends. Looked up from germline, CDR1 is SGHRS and CDR2 is YFSETQ. This CDR3 is 14 amino acids long. The CDR3 is CASSSWAENTEAFF. CDR3 DNA: TGCGCCAGCAGCTCGTGGGCAGAGAACACTGAAGCTTTCTTT.

CDR3 loop: CASRGQGSVREQYF. As DNA, the CDR3 is TGTGCCAGCAGGGGACAGGGCTCCGTACGCGAGCAGTACTTC. This sequence joins TRBV6-1 and TRBJ2-7; 9 bases align to TRBD1. V was clipped by 6 bases and J by 6 bases; unmatched bases: 9. The germline CDR1 and CDR2 sequences are MNHNS and SASEGT. This CDR3 comprises 14 residues.

This clonotype was counted a few times. V and J are TRBV29-1 and TRBJ2-7; D is unresolved. From germline, CDR1 is SQVTM and CDR2 ANQGSEA. V lost 0 bases, J lost 4 bases, and 7 bases lay in between. The CDR3 loop spans 12 amino acids. The CDR3 here is CSVEEGSYEQYF. In DNA, the CDR3 is TGCAGCGTTGAAGAGGGTTCGTACGAGCAGTACTTC.

Details on this clonotype: The junction does not match germline at one end; this may be a read error. The genes are TRBV12-3 or TRBV12-4 and TRBJ1-2, with unresolved D. The CDR3 is 13 amino acids. The CDR3 here is CASGLLGSYGYTF. CDR3 nucleotides: TGTGCCAGCGGTTTACTCGGCAGCTATGGCTACACCTTC.

This clonotype was counted once. The rearrangement joins TRBV7-9 to TRBJ2-3; D may be TRBD1 or TRBD2 (6 bases each). Germline CDR1 reads SEHNR; CDR2 reads FQNEAQ (reference sequence). Trimming removed 5 bases at V and 2 bases at J, with 17 bases between. The CDR3 spans 16 residues. The CDR3 here is CASSRLGGLNTDTQYF. The DNA of the CDR3 is TGTGCCAGCAGCCGCCTGGGGGGCCTGAACACAGATACGCAGTATTTT.

The genes are TRBV29-1 and TRBJ2-7, with TRBD1 matching over 8 bases. This CDR3 is 13 amino acids long. V lost 4 bases to trimming and J lost 2 bases; unmatched junction nucleotides: 4. Germline-derived CDR1 and CDR2 are SQVTM and ANQGSEA. CDR3 region: CSVGTGRTYEQYF. The CDR3 nucleotides read TGCAGCGTTGGGACAGGGAGAACCTACGAGCAGTACTTC.

This clonotype was detected a few times. The V gene is TRBV6-2 or TRBV6-3, the J gene TRBJ2-7, with D tentatively TRBD2 (6 bases). V was trimmed by 2 bases and J by 7 bases, leaving 15 bases between them. The germline CDR1 and CDR2 sequences are MNHEY and SVGEGT. CDR3 size: 14 residues. The CDR3 protein is CASSYAGRSKEQYF. The CDR3, as DNA: TGTGCCAGCAGTTACGCGGGACGGTCGAAGGAGCAGTACTTC.

V gene TRBV6-1 combines with J gene TRBJ2-3; TRBD1 agrees at 8 bases. CDR1 is MNHNS and CDR2 is SASEGT in the germline V gene. This CDR3 has 14 residues. J lost 5 bases, V lost 2 bases, and 3 bases had no gene match. The CDR3 region is CASSEQGAGDTQYF. As DNA, the CDR3 is TGTGCCAGCAGTGAACAGGGGGCCGGAGATACGCAGTATTTT.

This clonotype was detected only a few times. The chain links TRBV6-2 or TRBV6-3 to TRBJ2-7; D unclear. The CDR3 loop spans 12 amino acids. Trimming took off 5 bases at V and 4 bases at J, with 9 bases between the two ends. Germline CDR1 is MNHEY and CDR2 is SVGEGT. The DNA for the CDR3 is TGTGCCAGCAGTCCCGAGATTTACGAGCAGTACTTC. Protein product: CASSPEIYEQYF.

The rearrangement links TRBV4-2 to TRBJ2-7; a weak D match, TRBD1 (6 bases). The V end lost 3 bases, the J end lost 1 base, and 19 bases lay between the germline ends. Germline CDR1 is LGHNA and CDR2 is YNFKEQ. There are 17 residues in the CDR3. The CDR3 DNA reads as TGTGCCAGCAGCCATCCTTCAAGACAGGAGAGGTCCTACGAGCAGTACTTC. This encodes CASSHPSRQERSYEQYF.

V and J are TRBV2 and TRBJ2-1, with D possibly matching TRBD2 (6 bases). The CDR3 spans 14 residues. V dropped 2 bases and J dropped 6 bases, with 11 bases sitting between them. The germline V gene encodes CDR1 SNHLY and CDR2 FYNNEI. In DNA form, the CDR3 reads TGTGCCAGCAGTGAACGGACTAATGTCAATGAGCAGTTCTTC. This sequence encodes CASSERTNVNEQFF. The full variable domain, with the rest looked up from reference TRBV2 and TRBJ2-1, is EPEVTQTPSHQVTQMGQEVILRCVPISNHLYFYWYRQILGQKVEFLVSFYNNEISEKSEIFDDQFSVERPDGSNFTLKIRSTKLEDSAMYFCASSERTNVNEQFFGPGTRLTVL.

This clonotype was detected a few times. CDR3 in amino acids: CASSYGARKTPYEQYF. The CDR3 DNA is TGTGCCAGCAGTTACGGGGCTCGTAAGACCCCCTACGAGCAGTACTTC. This sequence joins TRBV6-5 and TRBJ2-7, with D possibly TRBD1 on 5 matching bases. V dropped 2 bases and J dropped 2 bases, with 16 bases sitting between them. Germline V lookup: CDR1 MNHEY, CDR2 SVGAGI. There are 16 residues in the CDR3.

The CDR3 nucleotides are TGTGCCTGGAGTTTCCTGGACGAGCAGTTCTTC. Residues: CAWSFLDEQFF. This chain connects TRBV30 to TRBJ2-1; no definite D call. This CDR3 region has 11 residues. Germline V gene lookup returns CDR1 GTSNPN and CDR2 SVGIG (reference sequence). V lost 2 bases and J 10 bases, leaving 9 bases between the germline ends.

The V call is TRBV27, the J call TRBJ2-1, with D hard to call. The germline CDR1 and CDR2 sequences are MNHEY and SMNVEV (reference sequence). Trimming took 4 bases from V and 9 from J, leaving 13 bases between them. CDR3 length equals 13 residues. Written as DNA, the CDR3 is TGTGCCAGCAGTTCTTTTATATCGGGTGAGCAGTTCTTC. This codes for CASSSFISGEQFF.

The chain uses TRBV29-1 and TRBJ2-1; 13 bases line up with TRBD2. This CDR3 spans 15 amino acids. The V gene's germline CDR1 is SQVTM and CDR2 ANQGSEA. Losses at the gene ends were 4 bases for V and 4 bases for J; bases not matched to a gene: 4. The CDR3 bases are TGCAGCGTTGTAGAACTAGCGGGGGGGTACAATGAGCAGTTCTTC. It specifies CSVVELAGGYNEQFF.

This chain joins TRBV7-9 and TRBJ1-2; possibly TRBD1 for D (6 bases). The CDR3 consists of 14 residues. Trimming left V 8 bases short and J 5 bases short, with 18 bases between. Germline loops: CDR1 SEHNR, CDR2 FQNEAQ (reference sequence). This CDR3 is CASPLRGLEYGYTF. CDR3 DNA sequence: TGTGCCAGCCCCCTCAGGGGCCTGGAATATGGCTACACCTTC.

The sample holds many counts of this clonotype. This chain uses TRBV6-6 with TRBJ2-1; no firm D call. The CDR3 runs 11 residues. The germline CDR1 and CDR2 sequences are MNHNY and SVGAGI (reference sequence). V was clipped by 1 base and J by 8 bases, with 3 bases between them. The chain's CDR3 is CASSYFDEQFF. The DNA of the CDR3 is TGTGCCAGCAGTTACTTCGATGAGCAGTTCTTC.

V usage is TRBV5-5 and J usage is TRBJ1-1, with 7 positions matching TRBD1. Per the germline V gene, CDR1 is SGHKS and CDR2 is YYEKEE (reference sequence). This CDR3 spans 14 amino acids. J gave up 5 bases and V 4 bases, and 8 bases lay outside the gene matches. CDR3 in DNA: TGTGCCAGCAGCCCGCCCACAGGGGTGACTGAAGCTTTCTTT. It translates to CASSPPTGVTEAFF.

This chain's CDR3 is CSVGRGDSETQYF. The DNA of the CDR3 is TGCAGCGTTGGCAGGGGCGACTCGGAGACCCAGTACTTC. J is TRBJ2-5 and V is TRBV29-1; maybe TRBD1 (6 bases). V was cut by 4 bases and J by 5 bases, with 14 bases left in between. The CDR3 is made up of 13 amino acids. Germline loops: CDR1 SQVTM, CDR2 ANQGSEA.

As for this clonotype: A junction boundary mismatches the germline segment, possibly from a read error. The chain recombines TRBV2 with TRBJ1-5; no clear D gene. This CDR3 is built from 12 residues. The germline V gene encodes CDR1 SNHLY and CDR2 FYNNEI. As DNA, the CDR3 is TGTGCCAGCAGTGAGCCGGGTCAGTCCCAGCATTTT. It specifies CASSEPGQSQHF.

The chain carries TRBV10-3 and TRBJ2-7, with TRBD2 matching over 11 bases. The V and J ends lost 3 bases and 0 bases, in that order; junction bases with no gene match: 4. This CDR3 contains 16 residues. Germline assignment: CDR1 ENHRY and CDR2 SYGVKD. CDR3 nucleotide sequence: TGTGCCATCAGTGATTTAGGGACTAGCGGCTCCTACGAGCAGTACTTC. This gives the protein CAISDLGTSGSYEQYF.

The genes are TRBV29-1 and TRBJ1-2; maybe TRBD1 (6 bases). CDR1 is SQVTM and CDR2 is ANQGSEA in the germline V gene. V lost 4 bases to trimming and J lost 4 bases, with 10 bases between them. The CDR3 sequence is 12 residues long. CDR3 sequence reads: CSVGGGGYGYTF. In DNA form, the CDR3 reads TGCAGCGTTGGGGGGGGCGGCTATGGCTACACCTTC.

In its sample, this clonotype was seen a few times. This sequence joins TRBV12-3 or TRBV12-4 and TRBJ2-5; the D gene is possibly TRBD1 (6 bases). The DNA end is more similar to TRBJ2-7, so the J call may be wrong. CDR3 size: 13 residues. The CDR3 region has the DNA TGTGCCAGCAGCCAACAGGGTGAGAACGAGCAGTACTTC. Amino acid sequence: CASSQQGENEQYF.

There are a few counts of this clonotype. The chain uses TRBV6-6 and TRBJ2-5; 12 positions agree with TRBD2. The CDR3 length is 15 residues. The V gene end was trimmed by 5 bases and the J gene end by 6 bases; junction bases not matched to a gene: 7. The V gene's germline CDR1 is MNHNY and CDR2 SVGAGI (reference sequence). Here the CDR3 DNA reads TGTGCCAGCAGTCCCAGGACTAGCGGGGAGAAGACCCAGTACTTC. This codes for CASSPRTSGEKTQYF.

J is TRBJ1-1 and V is TRBV4-3, with D possibly matching TRBD1 (5 bases). The CDR3 has 15 residues. Germline CDR1 LGHNA, CDR2 YSLEER. V was clipped by 0 bases and J by 4 bases, with 12 bases between them. CDR3 sequence: CASSQEGARGTEAFF. The CDR3 region has the DNA TGCGCCAGCAGCCAAGAAGGGGCGAGGGGCACTGAAGCTTTCTTT.

CDR3 region: CATSSYPPDTQYF. In DNA form, the CDR3 reads TGTGCCACCAGCTCGTACCCCCCAGATACGCAGTATTTT. The genes are TRBV15 and TRBJ2-3; D is ambiguous. The V gene's germline CDR1 is LNHNV and CDR2 YYDKDF (reference sequence). V lost 5 bases to trimming and J lost 4 bases, with 10 bases between them. CDR3 length: 13 amino acids.

The V gene is TRBV5-6, the J gene TRBJ1-2; D possibly corresponds to TRBD1 (5 bases). This CDR3 has 14 amino acids. The germline V gene encodes CDR1 SGHDT and CDR2 YYEEEE. The ends were cut back, 1 base at V and 2 bases at J, with 9 bases in the middle. The CDR3 spells CASSLNRRNYGYTF. In DNA form, the CDR3 reads TGTGCCAGCAGCTTGAACAGGCGGAACTATGGCTACACCTTC.

The rearrangement uses TRBV12-3 or TRBV12-4 and TRBJ1-2; 12 bases are shared with TRBD1. J lost 3 bases, V lost 6 bases, and 8 bases had no gene match. The CDR3 loop spans 16 amino acids. This CDR3 is CASRLSGTGGDYGYTF. The CDR3 DNA reads TGTGCCAGCAGGTTATCCGGGACAGGGGGCGACTATGGCTACACCTTC.

This chain connects TRBV20-1 to TRBJ2-2; D uncertain. The CDR3 runs to 15 residues. The germline V gene encodes CDR1 DFQATT and CDR2 SNEGSKA (reference sequence). Trimming shortened V by 0 bases and J by 1 base, and 9 bases separated the two germline ends. This CDR3 reads CSARDGTRNTGELFF. CDR3 nucleotide sequence: TGCAGTGCTAGAGATGGCACGAGGAACACCGGGGAGCTGTTTTTT.